This T cell receptor (beta chain) was identified in a study of cytomegalovirus exposure and HLA in healthy donors. Only one count was recorded for this clone. The antigen remains unidentified. The CDR3 sequence is 16 residues long. Per germline, CDR1 SGHRS and CDR2 YFSETQ. With 2 bases clipped from V and 2 bases from J, the junction kept 5 bases outside the gene matches. Researchers ran the PCR with 60 Vbeta and 13 Jbeta primers. The data were produced by immunoSEQ multiplex PCR, yet TCRdb's version contains in-frame clones alone and is incomplete. The repertoire holds some 140,000 clones, with around 77% as singletons. The study, taken as a whole, reports: The authors later found TCR association rates varying by HLA locus, with DRB1 most and HLA-C fewest.

The sample was PBMCs. This TCR came from a man aged 25 to 40 in good health. This chain connects TRBV5-1 to TRBJ2-3; 10 bases are shared with TRBD2. CDR3 sequence: CASSLEREGPTDTQYF. The CDR3 nucleotides are TGCGCCAGCAGCTTAGAGCGGGAGGGCCCCACAGATACGCAGTATTTT. The full variable domain, in which reference TRBV5-1 and TRBJ2-3 provide the parts outside the CDR3, is KAGVTQTPRYLIKTRGQQVTLSCSPISGHRSVSWYQQTPGQGLQFLFEYFSETQRNKGNFPGRFSGRQFSNSRSEMNVSTLELGDSALYLCASSLEREGPTDTQYFGPGTRLTVL.